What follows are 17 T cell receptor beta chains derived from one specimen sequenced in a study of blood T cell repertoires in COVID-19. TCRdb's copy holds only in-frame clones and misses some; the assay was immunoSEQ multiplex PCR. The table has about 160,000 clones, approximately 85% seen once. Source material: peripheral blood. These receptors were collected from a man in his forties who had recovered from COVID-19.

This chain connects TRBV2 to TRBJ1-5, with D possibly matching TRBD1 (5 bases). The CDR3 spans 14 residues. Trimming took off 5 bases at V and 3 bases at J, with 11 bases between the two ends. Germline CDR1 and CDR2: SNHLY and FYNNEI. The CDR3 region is CASSRSGNNQPQHF. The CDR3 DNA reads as TGTGCCAGCAGTAGGTCAGGGAACAATCAGCCCCAGCATTTT.

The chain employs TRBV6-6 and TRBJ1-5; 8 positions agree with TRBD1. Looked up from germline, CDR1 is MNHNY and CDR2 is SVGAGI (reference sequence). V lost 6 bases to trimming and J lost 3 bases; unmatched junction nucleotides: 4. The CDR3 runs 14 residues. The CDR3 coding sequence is TGTGCCAGCAGCCCAGGGGGCCCCAATCAGCCCCAGCATTTT. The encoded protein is CASSPGGPNQPQHF.

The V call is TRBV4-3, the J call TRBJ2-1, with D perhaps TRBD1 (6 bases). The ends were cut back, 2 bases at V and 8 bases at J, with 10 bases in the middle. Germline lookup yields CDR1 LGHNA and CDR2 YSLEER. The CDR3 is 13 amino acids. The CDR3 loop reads CASSQRTVDEQFF. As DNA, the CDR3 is TGCGCCAGCAGCCAACGGACAGTGGATGAGCAGTTCTTC.

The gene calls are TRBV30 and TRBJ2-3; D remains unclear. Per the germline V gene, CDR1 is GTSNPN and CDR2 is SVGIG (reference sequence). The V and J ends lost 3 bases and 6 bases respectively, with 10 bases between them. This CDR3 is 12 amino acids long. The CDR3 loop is CAWSQNPDTQYF. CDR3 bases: TGTGCCTGGAGCCAAAATCCCGATACGCAGTATTTT.

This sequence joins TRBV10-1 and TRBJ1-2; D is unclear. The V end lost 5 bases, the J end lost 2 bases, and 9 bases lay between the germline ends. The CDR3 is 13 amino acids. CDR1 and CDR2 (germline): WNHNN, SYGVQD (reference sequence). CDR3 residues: CASSIIPNYGYTF. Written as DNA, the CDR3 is TGCGCCAGCAGTATCATCCCAAACTATGGCTACACCTTC.

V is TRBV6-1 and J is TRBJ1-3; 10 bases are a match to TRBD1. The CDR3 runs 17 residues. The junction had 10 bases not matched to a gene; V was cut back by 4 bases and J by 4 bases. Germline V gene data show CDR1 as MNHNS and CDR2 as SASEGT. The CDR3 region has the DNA TGTGCCAGCAGTGGCTTCCGGGACAGGGGTTCCGGAAACACCATATATTTT. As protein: CASSGFRDRGSGNTIYF.

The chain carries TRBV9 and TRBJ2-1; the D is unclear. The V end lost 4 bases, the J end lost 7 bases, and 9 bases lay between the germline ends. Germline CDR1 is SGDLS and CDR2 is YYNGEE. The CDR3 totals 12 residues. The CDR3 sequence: CASSRSGNEQFF. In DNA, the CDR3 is TGTGCCAGCAGCAGGTCCGGGAATGAGCAGTTCTTC. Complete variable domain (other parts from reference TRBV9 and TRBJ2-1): DSGVTQTPKHLITATGQRVTLRCSPRSGDLSVYWYQQSLDQGLQFLIQYYNGEERAKGNILERFSAQQFPDLHSELNLSSLELGDSALYFCASSRSGNEQFFGPGTRLTVL.

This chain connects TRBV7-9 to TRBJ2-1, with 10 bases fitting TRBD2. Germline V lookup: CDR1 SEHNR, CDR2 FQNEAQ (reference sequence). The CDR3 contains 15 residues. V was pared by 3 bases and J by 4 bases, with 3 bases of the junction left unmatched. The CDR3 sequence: CASSFPSGSYNEQFF. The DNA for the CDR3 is TGTGCCAGCAGCTTTCCTAGCGGGAGTTACAATGAGCAGTTCTTC.

The CDR3: CASSLPDRRNIQYF. Written as DNA, the CDR3 is TGTGCCAGCAGCTTACCGGACAGGCGAAACATTCAGTACTTC. V gene TRBV5-4 combines with J gene TRBJ2-4; 7 positions match TRBD1. This CDR3 contains 14 residues. CDR1 and CDR2 from the germline V gene are SGHNT and YYREEE (reference sequence). With V trimmed by 2 bases and J by 6 bases, 5 bases remained unmatched.

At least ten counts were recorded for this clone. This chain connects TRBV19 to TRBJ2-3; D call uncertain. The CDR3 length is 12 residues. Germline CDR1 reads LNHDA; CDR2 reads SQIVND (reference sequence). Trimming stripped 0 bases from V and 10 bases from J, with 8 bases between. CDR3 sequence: CASSIDLRSQYF. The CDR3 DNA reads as TGTGCCAGTAGTATAGATCTGAGGTCGCAGTATTTT.

The DNA for the CDR3 is TGTGCCAGCAGTCCCCCCGACAGTTCCTCCTACGAGCAGTACTTC. This translates into CASSPPDSSSYEQYF. The chain joins TRBV28 to TRBJ2-7, with TRBD1 as a possible D gene (5 bases). Germline V gene data show CDR1 as MDHEN and CDR2 as SYDVKM. Trimming pared 5 bases from V and 0 bases from J, leaving 14 bases between. The CDR3 spans 15 residues.

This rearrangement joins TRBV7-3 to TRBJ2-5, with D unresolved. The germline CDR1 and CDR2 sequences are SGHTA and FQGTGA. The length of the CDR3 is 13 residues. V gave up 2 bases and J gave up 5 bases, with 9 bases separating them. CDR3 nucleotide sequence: TGTGCCAGCAGCTTACTCTCTTCGGAGACCCAGTACTTC. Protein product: CASSLLSSETQYF.

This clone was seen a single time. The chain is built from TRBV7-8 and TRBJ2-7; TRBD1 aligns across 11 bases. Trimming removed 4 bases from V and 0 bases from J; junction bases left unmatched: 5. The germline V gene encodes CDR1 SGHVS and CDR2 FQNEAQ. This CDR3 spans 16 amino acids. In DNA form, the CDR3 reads TGTGCCAGCAGCTCGGGACAGGGGGAGAGCTCCTACGAGCAGTACTTC. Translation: CASSSGQGESSYEQYF.

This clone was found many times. As DNA, the CDR3 is TGTGCCAGCAGCTTAGGATTAGCGGGGGGCCCGGAGCAGTACTTC. This codes for CASSLGLAGGPEQYF. The rearrangement links TRBV7-8 to TRBJ2-7; 10 positions match TRBD2. Germline lookup yields CDR1 SGHVS and CDR2 FQNEAQ. V dropped 1 base and J dropped 7; count of bases not matched to a gene: 7. This CDR3 region has 15 residues.

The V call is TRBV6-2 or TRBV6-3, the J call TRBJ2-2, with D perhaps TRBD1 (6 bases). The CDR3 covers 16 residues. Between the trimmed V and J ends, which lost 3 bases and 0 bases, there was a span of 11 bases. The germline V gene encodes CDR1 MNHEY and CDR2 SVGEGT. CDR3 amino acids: CASSYLGTTNTGELFF. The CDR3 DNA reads TGTGCCAGCAGTTATTTAGGGACAACGAACACCGGGGAGCTGTTTTTT.

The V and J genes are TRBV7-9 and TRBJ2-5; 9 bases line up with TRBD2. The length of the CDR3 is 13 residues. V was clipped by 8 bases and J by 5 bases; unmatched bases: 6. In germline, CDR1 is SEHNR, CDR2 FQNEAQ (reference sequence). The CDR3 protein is CASGRGGPETQYF. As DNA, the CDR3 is TGTGCCAGCGGGCGGGGGGGGCCGGAGACCCAGTACTTC. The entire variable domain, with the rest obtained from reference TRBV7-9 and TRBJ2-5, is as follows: DTGVSQNPRHKITKRGQNVTFRCDPISEHNRLYWYRQTLGQGPEFLTYFQNEAQLEKSRLLSDRFSAERPKGSFSTLEIQRTEQGDSAMYLCASGRGGPETQYFGPGTRLLVL.

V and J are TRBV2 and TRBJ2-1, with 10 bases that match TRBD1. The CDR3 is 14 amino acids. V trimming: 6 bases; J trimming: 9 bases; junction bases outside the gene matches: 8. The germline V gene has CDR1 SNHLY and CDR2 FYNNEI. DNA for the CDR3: TGTGCCAGCAGCGTTAGGGACAGGGGTAGTGAGCAGTTCTTC. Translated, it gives CASSVRDRGSEQFF.